Below, 18 T cell receptor beta chains from the same sample are listed, as sequenced in a study of monozygotic twins with inflammatory bowel disease. No DNA is given; TCRdb re-called the 5' RACE reads and lists each CDR3 protein once. The table lists some 300,000 distinct CDR3 sequences, with over 5.5% in the top ten. Sequencing was performed on blood. The receptor source for this set is a human donor with ulcerative colitis or Crohn's disease, or a healthy co-twin of an affected twin (not recorded which).

The chain couples TRBV10-1 to TRBJ2-7; absent DNA, TCRdb's TRBD1 call cannot be checked. Germline CDR1 and CDR2: WNHNN and SYGVQD (reference sequence). There are 14 residues in the CDR3. CDR3 amino acids: CASSEFRGTGEQYF.

The gene calls are TRBV25-1 and TRBJ2-2; TCRdb reports TRBD1, a call that lacks DNA to check it against. Germline loops: CDR1 MGHDK, CDR2 SYGVNS. This CDR3 comprises 13 residues. Here the CDR3 reads CAAQDSNTGELCF.

The J gene is TRBJ2-3, the V gene TRBV15. CDR1 is LNHNV, CDR2 YYDKDF, per germline (reference sequence). The CDR3 consists of 14 residues. The CDR3 reads CATRSSYDTDTQYF.

By frequency, this clonotype registers medium-sized (0.01 to 0.1%). V gene TRBV7-9 combines with J gene TRBJ1-4. The CDR3 is made up of 16 amino acids. Germline lookup yields CDR1 SEHNR and CDR2 FQNEAQ (reference sequence). The CDR3 protein is CASSADRGETNEKLFF. Filled out from reference TRBV7-9 and TRBJ1-4, the complete variable domain reads DTGVSQNPRHKITKRGQNVTFRCDPISEHNRLYWYRQTLGQGPEFLTYFQNEAQLEKSRLLSDRFSAERPKGSFSTLEIQRTEQGDSAMYLCASSADRGETNEKLFFGSGTQLSVL.

The chain's CDR3 is CASSLATALNYGYTF. The rearrangement joins TRBV7-2 to TRBJ1-2. The CDR3 has 15 residues. The germline V gene has CDR1 SGHTA and CDR2 FQGNSA.

V gene TRBV9 combines with J gene TRBJ2-5; TCRdb's assignment of TRBD2 cannot be checked, as there is no DNA. The length of the CDR3 is 16 residues. CDR1 SGDLS and CDR2 YYNGEE come from the germline V gene. CDR3: CASSVLGLAIGETQYF.

The rearrangement joins TRBV2 to TRBJ2-1; lacking DNA, the TRBD1 call made by TCRdb goes unchecked. CDR1 SNHLY and CDR2 FYNNEI come from the germline V gene. CDR3 size: 14 residues. This CDR3 is CASSEKRGGSEQFF.

This chain links TRBV29-1 with TRBJ2-2. The CDR3 has 14 residues. The germline CDR1 and CDR2 sequences are SQVTM and ANQGSEA. CDR3 sequence reads: CSVELVLSGGELFF.

V is TRBV19 and J is TRBJ2-7. The CDR3 has 13 residues. From germline, CDR1 is LNHDA and CDR2 SQIVND (reference sequence). The CDR3 is CASRQRMGSEQYF.

The chain is built from TRBV28 and TRBJ1-2; there is no DNA to check the TCRdb D call of TRBD1. The CDR3 extends over 13 amino acids. From germline, CDR1 is MDHEN and CDR2 SYDVKM. CDR3 sequence: CANRQGPGHGYTF.

V gene TRBV19 combines with J gene TRBJ2-1; without DNA, the TCRdb call of TRBD2 cannot be checked. The CDR3 consists of 15 residues. The germline V gene encodes CDR1 LNHDA and CDR2 SQIVND (reference sequence). The chain's CDR3 is CASKDTGTSFVEQFF.

The rearrangement links TRBV30 to TRBJ2-7. Germline assignment: CDR1 GTSNPN and CDR2 SVGIG (reference sequence). CDR3 length: 11 residues. The CDR3 reads CAWSGEARQYF.

V is TRBV5-1 and J is TRBJ2-4. The CDR3 runs 18 residues. Germline lookup yields CDR1 SGHRS and CDR2 YFSETQ. CDR3 in amino acids: CASSTSDGNRLAKNIQYF.

The chain links TRBV5-4 to TRBJ1-1. In germline, CDR1 is SGHNT, CDR2 YYREEE (reference sequence). CDR3 length equals 13 residues. CDR3 region: CASSLGTNTEAFF.

V usage is TRBV20-1 and J usage is TRBJ2-7. Looked up from germline, CDR1 is DFQATT and CDR2 is SNEGSKA (reference sequence). This CDR3 is 11 amino acids long. CDR3 residues: CSARGNYEQYF.

This chain's CDR3 is CASSMVSGTFDEQFF. The rearrangement links TRBV19 to TRBJ2-1; lacking DNA, the TRBD2 call made by TCRdb goes unchecked. Per germline, CDR1 LNHDA and CDR2 SQIVND (reference sequence). The CDR3 sequence is 15 residues long.

This sequence joins TRBV12-3 or TRBV12-4 and TRBJ2-7; TCRdb names TRBD1, which stays unverified in the absence of DNA. The CDR3 contains 17 residues. The CDR3: CASSSLRSQRGFYEQYF.

V and J are TRBV12-3 or TRBV12-4 and TRBJ1-5; there is no DNA to check the TCRdb D call of TRBD1. This CDR3 spans 15 amino acids. The CDR3 reads CASSLVGGRHQPQHF.